Listed below are T cell receptor beta chains from one sample, sequenced in a study of blood T cell repertoires in COVID-19. Sequenced by immunoSEQ multiplex PCR; TCRdb stores in-frame clones only, minus some. This sample carries more than 95,000 clones, 90% to 95% of them seen once, and the ten largest clones take 5% to 6.5%. The sample was peripheral blood. These receptors originate from a human donor in a cohort sampled during active COVID-19. Each CDR3 is given with its conserved first and last residue. A D gene is named only where the DNA matches it firmly. Size values are once, few and many counts, or a class for expanded clones, and some rows have none.

d_gene | abundance | j_gene | v_gene | CDR3nt | CDR3aa
TRBD1 | NA | TRBJ1-5 | TRBV19 | TGTGCCAGTAGTATTTCCGGCAGGGGGAATCAGCCCCAGCATTTT | CASSISGRGNQPQHF
NA | NA | TRBJ2-5 | TRBV21-1 | TGTGCCAGCAGCAGGGGACAGGGTAAAGAAGAGACCCAGTACTTC | CASSRGQGKEETQYF
TRBD2 | NA | TRBJ2-1 | TRBV7-9 | TGTGCCAGCAGCTACACTAGCGGGAGGGGCGAGCAGTTCTTC | CASSYTSGRGEQFF
NA | NA | TRBJ1-4 | TRBV6-5 | TGTGCCAGCAGTTACTCGGGGGGAAATGAAAAACTGTTTTTT | CASSYSGGNEKLFF
TRBD2 | NA | TRBJ2-7 | TRBV7-8 | TGTGCCAGCAGCCAAATGGCTCTAGGACCGGGACTAGAGAACTACGAGCAGTACTTC | CASSQMALGPGLENYEQYF
TRBD2 | NA | TRBJ2-3 | TRBV7-2 | TGTGCCAGCCTAGCGGGGGACCACACAGATACGCAGTATTTT | CASLAGDHTDTQYF
NA | NA | TRBJ1-1 | TRBV5-6 | TGTGCCAGCCAAGACAGCATGAACACTGAAGCTTTCTTT | CASQDSMNTEAFF
TRBD2 | NA | TRBJ2-1 | TRBV6-5 | TGTGCCAGCAGTTACTCAACTAGCGGGAGGGGTGAGCAGTTCTTC | CASSYSTSGRGEQFF
TRBD1 | few | TRBJ2-7 | TRBV3-1/TRBV3-2 | TGTGCCAGCAGCCGCGGGACAGGGGGCTACGAGCAGTACTTC | CASSRGTGGYEQYF
NA | NA | TRBJ1-1 | TRBV11-3 | TGTGCCAGCAGCTTAGGTCAGGGGCTCGACACTGAAGCTTTCTTT | CASSLGQGLDTEAFF
NA | NA | TRBJ2-7 | TRBV5-4 | TGTGCCAGCAGCTTGTATCAGGGCATGAAAAACTACGAGCAGTACTTC | CASSLYQGMKNYEQYF
TRBD2 | NA | TRBJ2-3 | TRBV5-1 | TGCGCCAGCAGCGACGGGACTAGCGGCCTTAATACGCAGTATTTT | CASSDGTSGLNTQYF
NA | NA | TRBJ1-5 | TRBV27 | TGTGCCAGCAGAGAACCTGGGACTTCGGGTCAGCCCCAGCATTTT | CASREPGTSGQPQHF
NA | NA | TRBJ2-4 | TRBV28 | TGTGCCAGCAGTTTTTTACAGGCATTGGACATTCAGTACTTC | CASSFLQALDIQYF
TRBD2 | NA | TRBJ2-1 | TRBV28 | TGTGCCAGCACCATGACCGGGAGGGCGGTAGCGGGAGTATCCTACAATGAGCAGTTCTTC | CASTMTGRAVAGVSYNEQFF
TRBD2 | few | TRBJ2-2 | TRBV6-5 | TGTGCCAGCAGTCCTCAGCGGGGGGGAGTCTGGGAGCTGTTTTTT | CASSPQRGGVWELFF